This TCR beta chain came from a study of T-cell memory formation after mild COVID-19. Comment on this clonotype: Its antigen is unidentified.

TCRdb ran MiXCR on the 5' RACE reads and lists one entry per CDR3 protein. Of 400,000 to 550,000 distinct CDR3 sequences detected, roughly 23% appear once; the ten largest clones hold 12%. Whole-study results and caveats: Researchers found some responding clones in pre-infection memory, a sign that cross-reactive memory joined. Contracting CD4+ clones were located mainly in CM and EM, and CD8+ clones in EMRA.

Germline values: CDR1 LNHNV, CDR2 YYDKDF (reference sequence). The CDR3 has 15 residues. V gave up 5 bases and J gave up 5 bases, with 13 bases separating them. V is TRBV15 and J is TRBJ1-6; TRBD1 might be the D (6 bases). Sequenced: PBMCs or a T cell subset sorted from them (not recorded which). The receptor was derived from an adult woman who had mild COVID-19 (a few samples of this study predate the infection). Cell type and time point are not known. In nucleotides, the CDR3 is TGTGCCACCAGCTTAAACAGGGCTAATAATTCACCCCTCCACTTT. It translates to CATSLNRANNSPLHF.